This T cell receptor (beta chain) comes out of a study of blood T cell repertoires in COVID-19. Whole-study context: The study drew acute and convalescent COVID-19 samples from the United States, Italy and Spain.

Source study methods: Counts of nucleated cells, estimated from reference gene primer amplification, were obtained. The table came from immunoSEQ multiplex PCR; TCRdb's copy has only in-frame clones and leaves some out. The D gene and trimming were derived from the DNA, and the V and J assignments and clone size from that table. Seen here are nearly 350,000 clones, roughly 87% observed once, and the top ten hold 0.9% to 1.2%. The CDR3 covers 15 residues. V lost 0 bases, J lost 10 bases, and 16 bases lay in between. Germline lookup yields CDR1 LNHNV and CDR2 YYDKDF (reference sequence). Participants reported their clinical history, and cohort assignment relied on those reports. Recovered participants had two consecutive negative NP/OP PCR tests, healthcare professional clearance, or symptom resolution.

The source material was PBMCs or T cells enriched from blood (not recorded which). The sequence came from a woman in her 30s who had recovered from COVID-19. V gene TRBV15 combines with J gene TRBJ2-1; D is possibly TRBD2 (6 bases). Here the CDR3 DNA reads TGTGCCACCAGCAGAGATGGAGGGCTCTCAGGGGAGCAGTTCTTC. Amino acids: CATSRDGGLSGEQFF.